A single sample gave rise to the 16 T cell receptor beta chains below, sequenced in a study of cytomegalovirus exposure and HLA in healthy donors (dated by TCRdb to the late 2010s). Libraries were constructed by the immunoSEQ multiplex PCR assay. A mixture of 60 forward primers for TCR Vbeta segments and 13 reverse primers for TCR Jbeta segments was used in the multiplex PCR. Drawn from immuneACCESS, this table holds only the in-frame rearrangements with V and J called that TCRdb kept. Clones are partly lost; checked studies trace under half to an unresolved V gene and leave the rest unexplained. Recorded for this sample are some 210,000 clones; roughly 80% of them occurred a single time. Approximately 2% of the sample lies in the top ten. Material for sequencing was PBMCs. These receptors originate from a woman in her thirties in good health and CMV-seropositive.

V usage is TRBV29-1 and J usage is TRBJ1-4, with 7 bases lining up with TRBD1. The CDR3 is 14 residues long. The ends lost 5 bases at V and 8 bases at J; junction bases unmatched: 11. Germline V CDR1 and CDR2: SQVTM, ANQGSEA. The CDR3 region has the DNA TGCAGCGTTTTATGGCAGGGGGAACGGGAAAAACTGTTTTTT. This sequence encodes CSVLWQGEREKLFF. Supplemented by reference TRBV29-1 and TRBJ1-4, the full variable domain reads SAVISQKPSRDICQRGTSLTIQCQVDSQVTMMFWYRQQPGQSLTLIATANQGSEATYESGFVIDKFPISRPNLTFSTLTVSNMSPEDSSIYLCSVLWQGEREKLFFGSGTQLSVL.

This clone came up a few times. J is TRBJ1-2 and V is TRBV28; D is perhaps TRBD1 (5 bases). CDR1 is MDHEN, CDR2 SYDVKM, per germline. CDR3 length equals 17 residues. V lost 0 bases, J lost 1 base, and 15 bases lay in between. The CDR3 protein is CASSLWDQTDINYGYTF. CDR3 in DNA: TGTGCCAGCAGTTTATGGGATCAGACAGACATTAACTATGGCTACACCTTC.

The chain employs TRBV11-2 and TRBJ2-3; D is unresolved. This CDR3 has 13 amino acids. The V gene lost 6 bases and the J gene lost 6 bases, with 13 bases spanning the gap. Germline V gene sequence: CDR1 SGHAT, CDR2 FQNNGV. In DNA, the CDR3 is TGTGCCAGCAGTCCTCAGCTGGAGGATACGCAGTATTTT. Residues: CASSPQLEDTQYF.

This sequence joins TRBV7-2 and TRBJ1-4; no clear D gene. Trimming pared 1 base from V and 7 bases from J, leaving 7 bases between. CDR1 is SGHTA, CDR2 FQGNSA, per germline. This CDR3 comprises 13 residues. The CDR3 DNA sequence: TGTGCCAGCAGCTTAGGAGGGTCTGAAAAACTGTTTTTT. It codes for CASSLGGSEKLFF.

About this clone: Its ends do not fully match the called genes, so a read error is possible. The V call is TRBV7-7, the J call TRBJ2-2, with a possible D match to TRBD1 (6 bases). The CDR3 has 16 residues. CDR1 is SSHAT, CDR2 FNYEAQ, per germline (reference sequence). The DNA for the CDR3 is TGTGCTAGCAGCTTACGGACAGCGACGAACACCGGGGAGCTGTTTTTT. Encoded protein: CASSLRTATNTGELFF.

A word on this clone: Other DNA sequences within the sample encode an identical CDR3. The chain employs TRBV7-9 and TRBJ1-1; no firm D call. Germline V gene lookup returns CDR1 SEHNR and CDR2 FQNEAQ (reference sequence). The CDR3 runs to 14 residues. Trimming took off 0 bases at V and 5 bases at J, with 10 bases between the two ends. CDR3 loop: CASSLALGSTEAFF. For the CDR3, the DNA is TGTGCCAGCAGCTTAGCATTAGGGAGTACTGAAGCTTTCTTT.

The V call is TRBV7-2, the J call TRBJ1-3; D possibly corresponds to TRBD1 (6 bases). V was pared by 4 bases and J by 4 bases, with 11 bases between. The CDR3 is made up of 14 amino acids. CDR1 is SGHTA, CDR2 FQGNSA, per germline. In nucleotides, the CDR3 is TGTGCCAGCAGCTCGCAGGGGTCGGGAAACACCATATATTTT. The encoded protein is CASSSQGSGNTIYF.

The rearrangement uses TRBV10-3 and TRBJ1-4; the match to TRBD1 covers 8 bases. Germline CDR1 and CDR2: ENHRY and SYGVKD. The CDR3 has 15 amino acids. The junction had 11 bases not matched to a gene; V was cut back by 6 bases and J by 8 bases. The CDR3 nucleotides are TGTGCCATCAGCCCCTACAGGGGGTCGGACGAAAAACTGTTTTTT. Translating it yields CAISPYRGSDEKLFF.

The V gene is TRBV9, the J gene TRBJ1-1; TRBD1 matches 7 bases. From germline, CDR1 is SGDLS and CDR2 YYNGEE. Germline trimming cut 5 bases from V and 3 bases from J; bases unmatched to any gene: 1. The CDR3 totals 12 residues. The CDR3 here is CASRGQYTEAFF. DNA for the CDR3: TGTGCCAGCAGGGGACAGTACACTGAAGCTTTCTTT.

V is TRBV4-1 and J is TRBJ2-7, with 7 bases identical to TRBD2. The CDR3 has 14 amino acids. The V gene end was trimmed by 1 base and the J gene end by 5 bases; junction bases not matched to a gene: 5. Germline-derived CDR1 and CDR2 are MGHRA and YSYEKL. CDR3 sequence: CASSQVFAGDEQYF. CDR3 nucleotides: TGCGCCAGCAGCCAAGTATTCGCGGGGGACGAGCAGTACTTC.

V usage is TRBV5-5 and J usage is TRBJ1-2, with a tentative D call TRBD1 (5 bases). There are 14 residues in the CDR3. Germline-derived CDR1 and CDR2 are SGHKS and YYEKEE (reference sequence). V was cut by 4 bases and J by 2 bases, with 12 bases left in between. CDR3 loop: CASSATAANYGYTF. CDR3 DNA sequence: TGTGCCAGCAGCGCGACAGCCGCAAACTATGGCTACACCTTC.

With regard to this clone: Other nucleotide sequences in the sample specify the same CDR3. This chain connects TRBV5-1 to TRBJ1-2; D uncertain. Germline V gives CDR1 SGHRS, CDR2 YFSETQ. The CDR3 loop spans 13 amino acids. Between the trimmed V and J ends, which lost 0 bases and 0 bases, there was a span of 3 bases. DNA of the CDR3: TGCGCCAGCAGCTTGGCCGCTAACTATGGCTACACCTTC. It yields the protein CASSLAANYGYTF.

This chain links TRBV28 with TRBJ1-6; 11 nucleotides align to TRBD1. Looked up from germline, CDR1 is MDHEN and CDR2 is SYDVKM. The V and J ends lost 6 bases and 8 bases, in that order; junction bases with no gene match: 6. This CDR3 has 15 amino acids. The CDR3 sequence: CASRGGGQGDSPLHF. In nucleotides, the CDR3 is TGTGCCAGCAGGGGAGGGGGACAGGGGGATTCACCCCTCCACTTT.

V gene TRBV7-3 combines with J gene TRBJ2-2, with 7 bases lining up with TRBD2. Germline V gene sequence: CDR1 SGHTA, CDR2 FQGTGA. CDR3 size: 15 residues. Trimming took 1 base from V and 3 from J; bases not matched to a gene: 2. The CDR3: CASSLRGGYTGELFF. CDR3 DNA: TGTGCCAGCAGCTTAAGGGGGGGTTACACCGGGGAGCTGTTTTTT.

A single count supports this clone. This chain joins TRBV19 and TRBJ2-7; 7 positions match TRBD2. V lost 6 bases and J lost 0; bases outside the gene matches: 8. Germline assignment: CDR1 LNHDA and CDR2 SQIVND (reference sequence). This CDR3 comprises 15 residues. The CDR3 DNA reads as TGTGCCAGTAGGCGGTCTAGCGGCAGCTCCTACGAGCAGTACTTC. Its translation: CASRRSSGSSYEQYF.

The chain employs TRBV15 and TRBJ2-4, with D perhaps matching TRBD1 (6 bases). This CDR3 contains 15 residues. Looked up from germline, CDR1 is LNHNV and CDR2 is YYDKDF (reference sequence). V dropped 4 bases and J dropped 0 bases, with 10 bases sitting between them. In DNA form, the CDR3 reads TGTGCCACCAGCATAGGACAGATAGCCAAAAACATTCAGTACTTC. It translates to CATSIGQIAKNIQYF. The full variable domain, in which reference TRBV15 and TRBJ2-4 provide the parts outside the CDR3, is DAMVIQNPRYQVTQFGKPVTLSCSQTLNHNVMYWYQQKSSQAPKLLFHYYDKDFNNEADTPDNFQSRRPNTSFCFLDIRSPGLGDTAMYLCATSIGQIAKNIQYFGAGTRLSVL.